This T cell receptor (beta chain) is drawn from a study of cytomegalovirus exposure and HLA in healthy donors. The ends lost 4 bases at V and 5 bases at J; junction bases unmatched: 9. The germline V gene has CDR1 SNHLY and CDR2 FYNNEI. There are 15 residues in the CDR3. Study outcomes and limitations: Earlier analysis looked at TCR beta V segments, and most were productive about 87% or about 30% of the time.

On this clone itself: Its cognate antigen is unknown.

PCR employed 60 Vbeta and 13 Jbeta primers. Sequencing was performed with immunoSEQ multiplex PCR; in TCRdb, only in-frame clones are kept and a portion is missing. The sample shows 150,000 to 200,000 clones, 80% to 85% of them seen only once. This TCR derives from a human donor in good health. The chain carries TRBV2 and TRBJ2-7; 9 bases fit TRBD1. Sample: PBMCs. The CDR3 is CASSVTGTGFHEQYF. Written as DNA, the CDR3 is TGTGCCAGCAGTGTGACCGGGACAGGGTTCCACGAGCAGTACTTC. The full variable domain, with the rest looked up from reference TRBV2 and TRBJ2-7, is EPEVTQTPSHQVTQMGQEVILRCVPISNHLYFYWYRQILGQKVEFLVSFYNNEISEKSEIFDDQFSVERPDGSNFTLKIRSTKLEDSAMYFCASSVTGTGFHEQYFGPGTRLTVT.